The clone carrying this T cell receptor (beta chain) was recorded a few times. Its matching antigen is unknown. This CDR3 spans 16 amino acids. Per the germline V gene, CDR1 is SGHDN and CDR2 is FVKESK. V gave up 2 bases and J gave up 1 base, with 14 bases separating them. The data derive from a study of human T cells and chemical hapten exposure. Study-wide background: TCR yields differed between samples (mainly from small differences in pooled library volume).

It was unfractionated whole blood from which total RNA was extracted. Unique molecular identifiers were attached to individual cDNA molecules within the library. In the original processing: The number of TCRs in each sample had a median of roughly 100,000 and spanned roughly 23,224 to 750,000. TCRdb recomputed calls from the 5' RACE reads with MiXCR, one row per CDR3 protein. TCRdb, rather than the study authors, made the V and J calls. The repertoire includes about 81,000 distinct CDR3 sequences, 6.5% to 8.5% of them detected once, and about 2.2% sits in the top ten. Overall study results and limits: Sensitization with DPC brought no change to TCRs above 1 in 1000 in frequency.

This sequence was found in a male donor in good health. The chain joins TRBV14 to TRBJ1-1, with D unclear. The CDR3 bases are TGTGCCAGCAGCCAATGGGTTTCTGGAAGGAACACTGAAGCTTTCTTT. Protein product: CASSQWVSGRNTEAFF.